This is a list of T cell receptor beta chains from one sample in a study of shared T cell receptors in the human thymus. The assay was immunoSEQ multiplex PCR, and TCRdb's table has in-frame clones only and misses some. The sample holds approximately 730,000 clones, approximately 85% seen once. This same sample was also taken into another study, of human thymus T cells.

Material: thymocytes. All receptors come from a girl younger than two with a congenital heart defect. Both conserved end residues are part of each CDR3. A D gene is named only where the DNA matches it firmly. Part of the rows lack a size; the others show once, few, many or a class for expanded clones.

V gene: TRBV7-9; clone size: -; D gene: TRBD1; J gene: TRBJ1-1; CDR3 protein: CASSLGTGRVEAFF; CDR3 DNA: TGTGCCAGCAGCTTAGGGACAGGGAGGGTTGAAGCTTTCTTT
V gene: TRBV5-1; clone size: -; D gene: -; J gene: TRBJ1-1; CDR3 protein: CASSLDGRQNTEAFF; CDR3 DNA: TGCGCCAGCAGCTTGGATGGCAGGCAGAACACTGAAGCTTTCTTT
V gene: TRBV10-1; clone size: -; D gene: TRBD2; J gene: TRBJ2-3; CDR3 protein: CASSEQLAGCTDTQYF; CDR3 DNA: TGCGCCAGCAGTGAACAACTAGCGGGGTGTACAGATACGCAGTATTTT
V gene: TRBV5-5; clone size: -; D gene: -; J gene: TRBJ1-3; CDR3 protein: CASSLLIRTPGNTIYF; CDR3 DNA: TGTGCCAGCAGCTTGTTGATCCGGACTCCCGGAAACACCATATATTTT
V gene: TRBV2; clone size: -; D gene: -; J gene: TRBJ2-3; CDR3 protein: CASSGLVSGGSTDTQYF; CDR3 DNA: TGTGCCAGCAGTGGGTTGGTGTCCGGGGGTAGCACAGATACGCAGTATTTT
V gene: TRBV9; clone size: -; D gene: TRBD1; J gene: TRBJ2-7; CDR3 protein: CASNRQGSSYEQYF; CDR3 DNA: TGTGCCAGCAACCGACAGGGCAGCTCCTACGAGCAGTACTTC
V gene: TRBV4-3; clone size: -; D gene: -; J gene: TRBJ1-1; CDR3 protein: CASSQDGRAQAFF; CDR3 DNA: TGCGCCAGCAGCCAAGATGGGCGGGCTCAAGCTTTCTTT
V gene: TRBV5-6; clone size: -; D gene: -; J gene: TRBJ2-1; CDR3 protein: CASSLVVSSYNEQFF; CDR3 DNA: TGTGCCAGCAGCTTGGTAGTGAGCTCCTACAATGAGCAGTTCTTC
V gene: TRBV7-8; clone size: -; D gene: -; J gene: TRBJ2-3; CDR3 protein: CASSKKGVADTQYF; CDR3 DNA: TGTGCCAGCAGCAAAAAGGGGGTTGCAGATACGCAGTATTTT
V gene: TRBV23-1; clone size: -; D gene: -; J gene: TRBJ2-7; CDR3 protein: CASSHQPGAHLHEQYF; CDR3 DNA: TGCGCCAGCAGTCATCAACCAGGGGCCCATCTGCACGAGCAGTACTTC
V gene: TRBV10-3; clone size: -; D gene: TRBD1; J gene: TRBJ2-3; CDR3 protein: CAIKDRVEPDTQYF; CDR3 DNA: TGTGCCATCAAAGACAGGGTAGAGCCAGATACGCAGTATTTT
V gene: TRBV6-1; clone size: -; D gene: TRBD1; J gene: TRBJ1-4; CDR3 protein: CASSEMRTGGREKLFF; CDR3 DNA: TGTGCCAGCAGTGAAATGAGGACAGGGGGCCGTGAAAAACTGTTTTTT
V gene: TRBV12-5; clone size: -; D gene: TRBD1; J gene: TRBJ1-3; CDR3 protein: CASGPNRGKMTSGNTIYF; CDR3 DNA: TGTGCTAGTGGGCCCAACAGGGGAAAGATGACCTCTGGAAACACCATATATTTT
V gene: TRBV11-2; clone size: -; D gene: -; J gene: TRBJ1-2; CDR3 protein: CASSSPVVGYTF; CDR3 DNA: TGTGCCAGCAGCTCACCGGTGGTTGGCTACACCTTC
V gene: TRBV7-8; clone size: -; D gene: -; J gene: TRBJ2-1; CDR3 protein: CASSSQGYEQFF; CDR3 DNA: TGTGCCAGCAGCTCCCAGGGGTATGAGCAGTTCTTC
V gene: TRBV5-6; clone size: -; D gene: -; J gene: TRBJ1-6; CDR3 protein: CASSSPPRGPLHF; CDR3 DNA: TGTGCCAGCAGCTCACCCCCTAGGGGACCCCTCCACTTT
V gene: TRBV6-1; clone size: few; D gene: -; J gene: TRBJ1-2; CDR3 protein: CASSDEDIRGYGYTF; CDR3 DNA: TGTGCCAGCAGTGATGAGGATATCAGGGGCTATGGCTACACCTTC
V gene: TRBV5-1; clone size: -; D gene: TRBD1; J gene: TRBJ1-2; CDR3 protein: CASREGAVFGYGYTF; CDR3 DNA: TGCGCCAGCAGAGAGGGGGCAGTCTTCGGCTATGGCTACACCTTC
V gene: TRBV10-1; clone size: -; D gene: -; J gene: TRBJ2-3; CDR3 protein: CASSEDTGSTDTQYF; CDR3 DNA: TGCGCCAGCAGTGAAGACACAGGGTCCACAGATACGCAGTATTTT
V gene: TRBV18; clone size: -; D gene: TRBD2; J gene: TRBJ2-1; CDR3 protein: CASSPLLAGLLSYNEQFF; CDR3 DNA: TGTGCCAGCTCACCACTCCTAGCGGGGTTGCTCTCCTACAATGAGCAGTTCTTC
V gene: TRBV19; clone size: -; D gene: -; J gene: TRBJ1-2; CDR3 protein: CASTVYDSNYGYTF; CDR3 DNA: TGTGCCAGTACGGTTTACGACAGCAACTATGGCTACACCTTC
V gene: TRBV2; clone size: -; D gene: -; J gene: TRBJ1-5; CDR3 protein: CAVAETGSNQPQHF; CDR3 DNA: TGTGCCGTAGCAGAGACAGGCAGTAATCAGCCCCAGCATTTT